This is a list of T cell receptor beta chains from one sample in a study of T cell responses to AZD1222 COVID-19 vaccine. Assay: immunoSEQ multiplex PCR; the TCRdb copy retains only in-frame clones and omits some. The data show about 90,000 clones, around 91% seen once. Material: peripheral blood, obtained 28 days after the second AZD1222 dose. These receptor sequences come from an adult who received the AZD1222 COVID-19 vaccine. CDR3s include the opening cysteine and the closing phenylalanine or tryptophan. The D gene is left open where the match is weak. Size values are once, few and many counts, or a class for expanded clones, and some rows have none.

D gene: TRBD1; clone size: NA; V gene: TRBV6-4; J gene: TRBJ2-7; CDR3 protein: CASSERQGYEQYF; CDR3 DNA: TGTGCCAGCAGTGAACGACAGGGATACGAGCAGTACTTC
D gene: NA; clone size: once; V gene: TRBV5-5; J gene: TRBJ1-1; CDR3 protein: CASRHDRPIGNTEAFF; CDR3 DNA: TGTGCCAGCAGACACGACAGGCCCATAGGGAACACTGAAGCTTTCTTT
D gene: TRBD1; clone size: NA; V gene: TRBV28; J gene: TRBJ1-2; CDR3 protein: CASSPSGTGNYGYTF; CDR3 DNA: TGTGCCAGCAGTCCATCCGGGACAGGGAACTATGGCTACACCTTC
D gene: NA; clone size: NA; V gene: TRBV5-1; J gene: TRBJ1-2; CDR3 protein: CASSYYPGGGYTF; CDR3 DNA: TGCGCCAGCAGCTACTACCCGGGGGGTGGCTACACCTTC
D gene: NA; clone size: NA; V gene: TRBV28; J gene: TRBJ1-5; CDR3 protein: CASSFGQPQHF; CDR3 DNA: TGTGCCAGCAGTTTTGGTCAGCCCCAGCATTTT
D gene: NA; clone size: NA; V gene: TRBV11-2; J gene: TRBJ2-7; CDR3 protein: CASSLVDGGYEQYF; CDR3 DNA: TGTGCCAGCAGCTTAGTCGATGGTGGCTACGAGCAGTACTTC
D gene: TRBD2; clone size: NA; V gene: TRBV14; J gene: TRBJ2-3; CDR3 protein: CASSQDRGLAGGTPADTQYF; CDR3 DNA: TGTGCCAGCAGCCAAGATAGAGGACTAGCGGGGGGCACGCCCGCAGATACGCAGTATTTT
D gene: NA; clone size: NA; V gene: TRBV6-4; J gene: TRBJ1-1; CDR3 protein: CASSLLLNTEAFF; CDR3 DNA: TGTGCCAGCAGCCTACTACTGAACACTGAAGCTTTCTTT
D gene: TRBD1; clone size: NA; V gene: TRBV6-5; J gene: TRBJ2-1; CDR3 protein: CASSPQGQGNNEQFF; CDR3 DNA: TGTGCCAGCAGTCCGCAGGGACAGGGAAACAATGAGCAGTTCTTC
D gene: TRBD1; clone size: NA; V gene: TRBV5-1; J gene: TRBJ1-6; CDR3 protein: CASTINLGQGGSPLHF; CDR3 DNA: TGCGCCAGCACCATCAATTTAGGACAGGGTGGATCACCCCTCCACTTT
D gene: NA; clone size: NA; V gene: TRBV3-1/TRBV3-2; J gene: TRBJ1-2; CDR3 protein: CASSQGRGYYGYTF; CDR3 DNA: TGTGCCAGCAGCCAGGGCCGGGGGTACTATGGCTACACCTTC
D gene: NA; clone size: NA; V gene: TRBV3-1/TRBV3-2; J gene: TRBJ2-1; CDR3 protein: CASSQSDKYNEQFF; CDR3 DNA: TGTGCCAGCAGCCAATCAGACAAATACAATGAGCAGTTCTTC
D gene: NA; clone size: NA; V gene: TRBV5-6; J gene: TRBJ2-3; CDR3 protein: CASSPSDGRTPPDTQYF; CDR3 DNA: TGTGCCAGCAGCCCGTCTGATGGACGGACGCCCCCAGATACGCAGTATTTT
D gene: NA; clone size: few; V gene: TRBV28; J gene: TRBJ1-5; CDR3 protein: CASSALNGANQPQHF; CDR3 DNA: TGTGCCAGCAGTGCCCTTAACGGGGCCAATCAGCCCCAGCATTTT
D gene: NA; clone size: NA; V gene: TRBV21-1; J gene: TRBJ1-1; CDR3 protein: CASSKVKVTTEAFF; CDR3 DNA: TGTGCCAGCAGCAAAGTTAAGGTAACCACTGAAGCTTTCTTT
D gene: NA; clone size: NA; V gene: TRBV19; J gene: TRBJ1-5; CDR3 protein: CASKVWEQSNQPQHF; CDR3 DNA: TGTGCCAGTAAGGTATGGGAGCAGAGCAATCAGCCCCAGCATTTT
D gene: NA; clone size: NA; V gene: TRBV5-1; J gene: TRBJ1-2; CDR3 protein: CASSLGAYGYTF; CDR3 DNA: TGCGCCAGCAGCTTGGGGGCCTATGGCTACACCTTC
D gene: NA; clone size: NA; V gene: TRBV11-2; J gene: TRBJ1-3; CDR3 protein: CASSLEGASGNTIYF; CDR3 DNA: TGTGCCAGCAGCTTAGAGGGGGCGTCGGGAAACACCATATATTTT
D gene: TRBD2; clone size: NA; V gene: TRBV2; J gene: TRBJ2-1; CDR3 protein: CASSESSGGYNEQFF; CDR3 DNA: TGTGCCAGCAGTGAAAGTAGCGGGGGGTACAATGAGCAGTTCTTC
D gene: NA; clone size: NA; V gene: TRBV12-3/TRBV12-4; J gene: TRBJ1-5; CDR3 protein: CASSFQVQPQHF; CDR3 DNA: TGTGCCAGCAGTTTTCAGGTCCAGCCCCAGCATTTT
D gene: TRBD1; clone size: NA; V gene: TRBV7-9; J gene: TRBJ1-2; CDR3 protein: CASSPKPGQGIRGYTF; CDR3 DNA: TGTGCCAGCAGTCCGAAACCGGGACAGGGGATAAGAGGCTACACCTTC
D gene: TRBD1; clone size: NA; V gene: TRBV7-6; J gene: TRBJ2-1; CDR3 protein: CASKAGQGAWNEQFF; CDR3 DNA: TGTGCCAGCAAAGCAGGACAGGGGGCCTGGAATGAGCAGTTCTTC
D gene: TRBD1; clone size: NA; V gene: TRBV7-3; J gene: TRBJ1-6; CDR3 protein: CASSLRGPQYSPLHF; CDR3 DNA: TGTGCCAGCAGCCTGAGGGGGCCGCAATATTCACCCCTCCACTTT
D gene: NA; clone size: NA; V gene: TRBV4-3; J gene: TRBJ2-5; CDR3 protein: CASSQGGLGVETQYF; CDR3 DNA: TGCGCCAGCAGCCAAGGAGGATTGGGGGTAGAGACCCAGTACTTC
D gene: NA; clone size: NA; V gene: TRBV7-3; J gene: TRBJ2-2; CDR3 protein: CASSPGGRGELFF; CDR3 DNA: TGTGCCAGCAGCCCGGGGGGCCGCGGGGAGCTGTTTTTT
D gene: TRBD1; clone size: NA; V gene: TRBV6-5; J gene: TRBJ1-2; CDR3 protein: CASSYAGTGNGYTF; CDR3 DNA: TGTGCCAGCAGTTACGCGGGGACAGGGAATGGCTACACCTTC
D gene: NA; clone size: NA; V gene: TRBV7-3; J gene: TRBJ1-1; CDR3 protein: CASSFQANTEAFF; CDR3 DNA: TGTGCCAGCAGCTTCCAGGCGAACACTGAAGCTTTCTTT
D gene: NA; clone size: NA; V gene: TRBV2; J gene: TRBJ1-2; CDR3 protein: CASAGVANYGYTF; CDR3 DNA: TGTGCCAGCGCGGGGGTAGCTAACTATGGCTACACCTTC
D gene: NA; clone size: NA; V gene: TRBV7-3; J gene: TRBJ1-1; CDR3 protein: CASSFDRSGNTEAFF; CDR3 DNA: TGTGCCAGCAGCTTCGACAGGTCGGGGAACACTGAAGCTTTCTTT
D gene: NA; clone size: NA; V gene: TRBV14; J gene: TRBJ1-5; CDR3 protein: CASSRTGNQPQHF; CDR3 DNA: TGTGCCAGCAGCCGAACAGGTAATCAGCCCCAGCATTTT
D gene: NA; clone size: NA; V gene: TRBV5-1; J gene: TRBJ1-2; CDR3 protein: CASSLEARATYGYTF; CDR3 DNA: TGCGCCAGCAGCTTGGAGGCCAGAGCTACCTATGGCTACACCTTC
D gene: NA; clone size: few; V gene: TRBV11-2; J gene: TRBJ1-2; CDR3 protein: CASSNGPGYGYTF; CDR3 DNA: TGTGCCAGCAGCAACGGACCAGGCTATGGCTACACCTTC
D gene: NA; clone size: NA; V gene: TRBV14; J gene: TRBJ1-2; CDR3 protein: CALTAFNYGYTF; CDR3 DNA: TGTGCCCTTACGGCATTTAACTATGGCTACACCTTC
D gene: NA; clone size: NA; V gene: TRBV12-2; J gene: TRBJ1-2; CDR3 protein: CASRPYRDWSSGGYTF; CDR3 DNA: TGTGCAAGTCGCCCGTACCGGGACTGGTCGTCTGGTGGCTACACCTTC
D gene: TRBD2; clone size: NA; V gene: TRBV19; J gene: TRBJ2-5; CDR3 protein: CASSISGGAQKTQYF; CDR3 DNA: TGTGCCAGTAGTATTAGCGGGGGGGCCCAAAAGACCCAGTACTTC
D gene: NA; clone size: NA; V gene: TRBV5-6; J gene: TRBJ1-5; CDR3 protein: CASSFKDQPQHF; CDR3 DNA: TGTGCCAGCAGCTTTAAGGATCAGCCCCAGCATTTT
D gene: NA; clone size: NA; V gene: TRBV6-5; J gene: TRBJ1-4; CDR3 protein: CASRAGGTNEKLFF; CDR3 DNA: TGTGCCAGCAGGGCGGGGGGCACTAATGAAAAACTGTTTTTT
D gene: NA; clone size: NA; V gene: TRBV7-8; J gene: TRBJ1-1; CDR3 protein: CASSFEGVSDTEAFF; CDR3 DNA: TGTGCCAGCAGCTTTGAAGGGGTATCGGACACTGAAGCTTTCTTT
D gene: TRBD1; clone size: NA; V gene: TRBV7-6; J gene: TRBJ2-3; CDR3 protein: CASSLAWDREGEDTQYF; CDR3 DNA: TGTGCCAGCAGCTTAGCGTGGGACAGGGAGGGCGAGGATACGCAGTATTTT
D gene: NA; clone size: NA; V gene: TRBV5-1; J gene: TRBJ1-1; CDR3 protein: CASSPGYVNTEAFF; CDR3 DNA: TGCGCCAGTAGCCCAGGGTACGTGAACACTGAAGCTTTCTTT
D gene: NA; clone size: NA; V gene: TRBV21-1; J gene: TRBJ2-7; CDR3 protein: CASSIGSYRANGYEQYF; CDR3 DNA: TGTGCCAGCAGCATTGGTTCTTACAGGGCCAACGGGTACGAGCAGTACTTC
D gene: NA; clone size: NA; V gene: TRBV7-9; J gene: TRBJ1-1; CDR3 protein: CASSPRGANTEAFF; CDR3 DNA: TGTGCCAGCAGCCCACGGGGAGCGAACACTGAAGCTTTCTTT
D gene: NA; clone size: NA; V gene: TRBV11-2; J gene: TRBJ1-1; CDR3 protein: CASRRQGLRTEAFF; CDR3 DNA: TGTGCCAGCAGGAGGCAGGGATTGCGGACTGAAGCTTTCTTT
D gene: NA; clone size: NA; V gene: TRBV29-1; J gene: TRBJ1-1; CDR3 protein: CSVASGQGTEAFF; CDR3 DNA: TGCAGCGTTGCTTCAGGCCAAGGGACTGAAGCTTTCTTT
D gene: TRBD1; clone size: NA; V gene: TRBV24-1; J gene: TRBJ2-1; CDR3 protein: CATSDTGTDPTQFF; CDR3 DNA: TGTGCCACCAGTGATACCGGGACAGACCCAACGCAGTTCTTC
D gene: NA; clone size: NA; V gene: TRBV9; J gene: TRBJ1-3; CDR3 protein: CASSVEGQSGNTIYF; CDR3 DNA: TGTGCCAGCAGCGTAGAAGGACAGTCTGGAAACACCATATATTTT
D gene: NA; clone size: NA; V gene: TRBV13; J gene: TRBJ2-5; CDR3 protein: CASSLGDQETQYF; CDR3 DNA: TGTGCCAGCAGCTTAGGGGACCAAGAGACCCAGTACTTC
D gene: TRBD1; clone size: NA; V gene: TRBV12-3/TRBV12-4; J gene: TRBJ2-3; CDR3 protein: CASSIGGRDTQYF; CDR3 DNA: TGTGCCAGCTCCATAGGGGGCAGGGATACGCAGTATTTT
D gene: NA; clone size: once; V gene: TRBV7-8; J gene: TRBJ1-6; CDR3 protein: CASSPMLERGPLHF; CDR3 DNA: TGTGCCAGCAGCCCAATGCTGGAAAGGGGTCCCCTCCACTTT
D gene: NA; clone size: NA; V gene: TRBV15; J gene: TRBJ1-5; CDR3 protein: CATSRVNSNQPQHF; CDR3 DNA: TGTGCCACCAGCAGAGTAAATAGCAATCAGCCCCAGCATTTT
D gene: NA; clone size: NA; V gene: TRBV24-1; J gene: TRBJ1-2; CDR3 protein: CATSDPWGGDGYTF; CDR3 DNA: TGTGCCACCAGTGACCCGTGGGGGGGCGATGGCTACACCTTC